This T cell receptor (beta chain) emerged from a study of beta chain features in type 1 diabetes. The study, taken as a whole, reports: PCR might pick shorter templates more often, in the same way for patients and controls. Among all four CD4+ subsets, Type 1 diabetes patients had TCRB CDR3s that were moderately but significantly shorter.

TCRB transcripts that were expressed got sequenced, as all of the isolated RNA had been reverse transcribed. Assay: immunoSEQ multiplex PCR; the TCRdb copy retains only in-frame clones and omits some. This table has approximately 240,000 clones, approximately 16% appearing once. CD45RO/CCR7/CD25/CD127/CD95/CD27 staining was used to isolate CD4+ naive, central memory, regulatory and stem cell-like memory cells by sorting. Worth noting for this clone: Its antigen is undetermined.

This CDR3 is built from 12 residues. The V end lost 2 bases, the J end lost 3 bases, and 5 bases lay between the germline ends. Germline V gene sequence: CDR1 SNHLY, CDR2 FYNNEI. The chain combines TRBV2 with TRBJ2-7; D is unresolved. The source material was naive CD4+ T cells from blood. The TCR originated in a man aged 25 to 40 with type 1 diabetes. CDR3 residues: CASSERSYEQYF. The CDR3 DNA follows: TGTGCCAGCAGTGAAAGGAGCTACGAGCAGTACTTC.